Listed here are 18 T cell receptor beta chains from one sample, sequenced in a study of blood T cell repertoires in COVID-19. The method was immunoSEQ multiplex PCR; TCRdb's version includes in-frame clones alone and lacks a portion of them. The sample holds fewer than 250,000 clones, 70% to 90% seen once. Sequenced sample: PBMCs or T cells enriched from blood (not recorded which). These receptors were obtained from a woman in her forties in a cohort exposed to, infected with or recovered from COVID-19 (not recorded which).

This clone was seen a few times. This chain connects TRBV28 to TRBJ1-1; D not certain. V lost 10 bases to trimming and J lost 0 bases, with 21 bases between them. Germline-derived CDR1 and CDR2 are MDHEN and SYDVKM. This CDR3 region has 16 residues. This chain's CDR3 is CATGEGKGRLNTEAFF. DNA of the CDR3: TGTGCCACGGGTGAGGGTAAAGGACGCTTGAACACTGAAGCTTTCTTT. The complete variable domain, with remaining parts taken from reference TRBV28 and TRBJ1-1, reads DVKVTQSSRYLVKRTGEKVFLECVQDMDHENMFWYRQDPGLGLRLIYFSYDVKMKEKGDIPEGYSVSREKKERFSLILESASTNQTSMYLCATGEGKGRLNTEAFFGQGTRLTVV.

This clone was picked up many times. The CDR3 protein is CASSERAASSYEQYF. The CDR3, as DNA: TGTGCCAGCAGTGAAAGAGCCGCGAGCTCCTACGAGCAGTACTTC. The chain employs TRBV6-1 and TRBJ2-7, with no clear D. The CDR3 runs 15 residues. V was pared by 2 bases and J by 0 bases, with 11 bases between. CDR1 and CDR2 (germline): MNHNS, SASEGT.

The rearrangement links TRBV11-2 to TRBJ2-7; 10 nucleotides match TRBD1. The CDR3 contains 16 residues. J was trimmed by 3 bases and V by 8 bases; bases with no gene match: 13. The germline gives CDR1 SGHAT, CDR2 FQNNGV. Written as DNA, the CDR3 is TGTGCCAGCGTATCTGGGCTAGGACAGGGGGGCTACGAGCAGTACTTC. The encoded protein is CASVSGLGQGGYEQYF.

J is TRBJ2-3 and V is TRBV9; 7 bases are a match to TRBD1. The CDR3 is 14 amino acids. V shed 4 bases, J shed 3 bases, and the junction held 5 bases outside the gene matches. Germline assignment: CDR1 SGDLS and CDR2 YYNGEE. The CDR3 DNA is TGTGCCAGCAGCTCCAGACAGGGTACAGATACGCAGTATTTT. This sequence encodes CASSSRQGTDTQYF.

This chain uses TRBV10-3 with TRBJ1-5, with D hard to call. CDR3 length equals 14 residues. Deletions cut 3 bases from V and 3 bases from J, with 9 bases between. Germline CDR1 and CDR2: ENHRY and SYGVKD. The DNA for the CDR3 is TGTGCCATCAGTGAAAGTCAGATCAATCAGCCCCAGCATTTT. This gives the protein CAISESQINQPQHF.

This sequence joins TRBV2 and TRBJ1-1, with D unclear. Trimming left V 7 bases short and J 4 bases short, with 10 bases between. The CDR3 length is 12 residues. CDR1 is SNHLY and CDR2 is FYNNEI in the germline V gene. The CDR3 nucleotides read TGTGCCAGCACCCTTACTCCCACTGAAGCTTTCTTT. It specifies CASTLTPTEAFF.

This clone was counted a few times. The genes are TRBV11-3 and TRBJ2-3; 12 nucleotides align to TRBD2. The CDR3 consists of 17 residues. CDR1 SGHNT and CDR2 YENEEA come from the germline V gene. J was trimmed by 4 bases and V by 1 base; bases with no gene match: 6. Here the CDR3 DNA reads TGTGCCAGCAGCTTAGCCCTAGCGGGAGGGTTCGCAGATACGCAGTATTTT. This sequence encodes CASSLALAGGFADTQYF.

The rearrangement links TRBV6-5 to TRBJ2-7; 8 bases align to TRBD2. This CDR3 has 14 amino acids. In germline, CDR1 is MNHEY, CDR2 SVGAGI. With 7 bases clipped from V and 4 bases from J, the junction kept 9 bases outside the gene matches. CDR3 DNA sequence: TGTGCCAGCAAGGTAGCGGGATTGAGGTACGAGCAGTACTTC. Amino acids: CASKVAGLRYEQYF.

The rearrangement joins TRBV5-4 to TRBJ2-6; TRBD1 aligns across 11 bases. CDR3 length: 18 amino acids. Looked up from germline, CDR1 is SGHNT and CDR2 is YYREEE (reference sequence). The trim removed 4 bases at V and 0 bases at J, leaving 6 bases unmatched. CDR3 amino acids: CASSRVGTGGSGANVLTF. The CDR3 nucleotides read TGTGCCAGCAGCAGGGTTGGGACAGGGGGCTCTGGGGCCAACGTCCTGACTTTC. The variable domain in full, completed from reference TRBV5-4 and TRBJ2-6, reads ETGVTQSPTHLIKTRGQQVTLRCSSQSGHNTVSWYQQALGQGPQFIFQYYREEENGRGNFPPRFSGLQFPNYSSELNVNALELDDSALYLCASSRVGTGGSGANVLTFGAGSRLTVL.

V usage is TRBV7-2 and J usage is TRBJ1-1, with D possibly TRBD1 on 5 matching bases. Germline loops: CDR1 SGHTA, CDR2 FQGNSA. V was pared by 3 bases and J by 7 bases, with 12 bases between. The CDR3 is made up of 13 amino acids. CDR3 protein: CASSFGRGREAFF. Written as DNA, the CDR3 is TGTGCCAGCAGCTTTGGTAGGGGCCGTGAAGCTTTCTTT.

The chain employs TRBV20-1 and TRBJ1-2; a weak D match, TRBD1 (5 bases). The germline gives CDR1 DFQATT, CDR2 SNEGSKA (reference sequence). V was clipped by 5 bases and J by 1 base, with 5 bases between them. The CDR3 length is 11 residues. CDR3 DNA: TGCAGTGCTGACAGTAACTATGGCTACACCTTC. Amino acid sequence: CSADSNYGYTF.

The V and J genes are TRBV7-9 and TRBJ1-2; D ambiguous. The germline V and J ends were trimmed by 4 bases and 9 bases, with 12 bases remaining between them. Germline V gene lookup returns CDR1 SEHNR and CDR2 FQNEAQ (reference sequence). This CDR3 has 12 amino acids. This CDR3 is CASSSYTKSYTF. DNA for the CDR3: TGTGCCAGCAGCTCCTATACTAAGAGCTACACCTTC.

The chain combines TRBV29-1 with TRBJ2-1, with D unclear. V was clipped by 0 bases and J by 3 bases, with 9 bases between them. From germline, CDR1 is SQVTM and CDR2 ANQGSEA. The CDR3 contains 14 residues. For the CDR3, the DNA is TGCAGCGTTGAAGACCCCCGGGTCTACAATGAGCAGTTCTTC. It encodes CSVEDPRVYNEQFF.

The chain's CDR3 is CASSTDSGGYSEQFF. The CDR3 nucleotides are TGTGCCAGCAGCACCGATAGCGGGGGTTATAGTGAGCAGTTCTTC. The J gene is TRBJ2-1, the V gene TRBV7-2; 9 nucleotides align to TRBD2. Germline V CDR1 and CDR2: SGHTA, FQGNSA. Germline trimming cut 5 bases from V and 9 bases from J; bases unmatched to any gene: 11. CDR3 size: 15 residues.

This chain links TRBV28 with TRBJ2-7, with TRBD1 identical over 9 bases. This CDR3 spans 17 amino acids. The germline V gene has CDR1 MDHEN and CDR2 SYDVKM. With 5 bases clipped from V and 5 bases from J, the junction kept 16 bases outside the gene matches. CDR3: CASSLPTTRTGDHEQYF. The CDR3, as DNA: TGTGCCAGCAGTCTCCCTACGACTAGGACAGGGGACCACGAGCAGTACTTC.

This clone showed up just a few times. The chain combines TRBV10-3 with TRBJ2-7; the D gene is possibly TRBD1 (6 bases). The CDR3 length is 16 residues. Trimming removed 1 base from V and 0 bases from J, with 13 bases in between. The germline CDR1 and CDR2 sequences are ENHRY and SYGVKD. Here the CDR3 reads CAISEFGTTASYEQYF. As DNA, the CDR3 is TGTGCCATCAGTGAGTTTGGGACAACGGCCTCCTACGAGCAGTACTTC.

The gene calls are TRBV27 and TRBJ1-1, with D possibly being TRBD1 (5 bases). The CDR3 is 14 amino acids. Germline lookup yields CDR1 MNHEY and CDR2 SMNVEV (reference sequence). The germline V and J ends were trimmed by 6 bases and 1 base, with 12 bases remaining between them. CDR3 sequence: CASSPRVGNTEAFF. CDR3 coding DNA: TGTGCCAGCAGCCCCAGGGTTGGGAACACTGAAGCTTTCTTT.

The chain carries TRBV7-2 and TRBJ2-3; possible D gene TRBD2, 5 bases. Trimming stripped 4 bases from V and 6 bases from J, with 17 bases between. From germline, CDR1 is SGHTA and CDR2 FQGNSA. CDR3 length: 15 residues. CDR3 region: CASSSGILSPDTQYF. As DNA, the CDR3 is TGTGCCAGCAGCTCCGGGATCCTGAGCCCGGATACGCAGTATTTT.